A single T cell receptor beta chain is shown here with its context. Other DNA sequences from this sample encode an identical CDR3 as well. Original data processing: The assay estimated nucleated cells by amplifying reference gene primers. Sequenced by immunoSEQ multiplex PCR; TCRdb stores in-frame clones only, minus some. V and J calls plus clone size are reproduced from that table; the DNA served to infer D and trimming. In the table there are some 290,000 clones, approximately 82% of which are singletons. The source of the sample is a study of blood T cell repertoires in COVID-19. Study information: Donors in the United States, Italy and Spain gave samples during acute or convalescent COVID-19. T cells, B-cell-depleted T cells, or PBMCs provided the cDNA or gDNA that served as material.

The CDR3 totals 11 residues. V lost 5 bases and J lost 6, with 5 bases in between. The gene calls are TRBV12-3 or TRBV12-4 and TRBJ2-1, with no clear D. Sequencing input: peripheral blood. The sequence came from a man in his 60s who had recovered from COVID-19. In nucleotides, the CDR3 is TGTGCCAGCAGTCCCCTCAATGAGCAGTTCTTC. Translated: CASSPLNEQFF.